This T cell receptor (beta chain) emerged from a study of CD8 T cells in ankylosing spondylitis. Quantitative 5'-RACE was performed with molecular barcodes, and it yielded the TCR beta libraries. Each CDR3 protein gets one entry after TCRdb re-called the 5' RACE reads with MiXCR. Of some 140,000 distinct CDR3 sequences in the sample, roughly 7.7% were seen once. The CDR3 is made up of 14 amino acids. Trimming removed 6 bases at V and 9 bases at J, with 18 bases between. Germline assignment: CDR1 SNHLY and CDR2 FYNNEI. This clonotype was found many times. The sample comprised synovial fluid, either unsorted or a sorted T cell fraction (not recorded which). The V gene is TRBV2, the J gene TRBJ2-1, with D hard to call. The sequence derives from a male donor with ankylosing spondylitis. In DNA, the CDR3 is TGTGCCAGCAGCGAGGTCTCCAAGGGCGGTGAGCAGTTCTTC. It encodes CASSEVSKGGEQFF.